The clone carrying this TCR beta chain was detected only a few times. This specimen belongs to a study of cytomegalovirus exposure and HLA in healthy donors. The CDR3 is 15 residues long. V gave up 6 bases and J gave up 5 bases, with 19 bases separating them. In germline, CDR1 is MNHNS, CDR2 SASEGT. This PCR relied on a set of 60 Vbeta primers and 13 Jbeta primers. Sequencing used immunoSEQ multiplex PCR; TCRdb keeps in-frame clones, though not all of them. The sample consists of 180,000 or so clones, less than 80% of them appearing once. The sample was PBMCs. This rearrangement joins TRBV6-1 to TRBJ1-1, with D maybe TRBD1 (6 bases). The clonotype originates from a man aged 35 to 55 in good health and CMV-seronegative. CDR3 residues: CASRRATGIDTEAFF. The CDR3 DNA reads TGTGCCAGCAGAAGGGCGACAGGTATTGATACTGAAGCTTTCTTT.